This T cell receptor beta chain was sequenced during a study of blood T cell repertoires in COVID-19. This CDR3 is built from 14 residues. V lost 2 bases to trimming and J lost 2 bases, with 9 bases between them. Germline V gives CDR1 SGDLS, CDR2 YYNGEE. Clones were read by immunoSEQ multiplex PCR, and TCRdb kept only the in-frame ones, dropping some. The sample includes over 200,000 clones, about nine tenths of them seen just once. The genes are TRBV9 and TRBJ2-3; D is perhaps TRBD1 (6 bases). This receptor was identified in a young man with COVID-19, enrolled during active disease. The specimen was peripheral blood. In DNA form, the CDR3 reads TGTGCCAGCAGCGTCCAGGGGTCCACAGATACGCAGTATTTT. Translated, it gives CASSVQGSTDTQYF.